This entry lists 17 T cell receptor beta chains sequenced from one sample in a study of blood T cell repertoires in COVID-19. Only in-frame clones appear in the TCRdb table, and some are missing; sequencing was by immunoSEQ multiplex PCR. The sample shows about 11,000 clones, 88% of them seen only once. The specimen sequenced was peripheral blood. The receptors were gathered from a human donor in a cohort sampled during active COVID-19.

The V call is TRBV19, the J call TRBJ2-7, with D possibly matching TRBD1 (6 bases). The CDR3 is 13 residues long. The germline V gene has CDR1 LNHDA and CDR2 SQIVND (reference sequence). Trimming left V 4 bases short and J 2 bases short, with 9 bases between. Here the CDR3 reads CASSTGTTYEQYF. CDR3 coding DNA: TGTGCCAGTAGTACGGGGACAACCTACGAGCAGTACTTC.

This chain connects TRBV27 to TRBJ2-7; the match to TRBD2 covers 8 bases. Per the germline V gene, CDR1 is MNHEY and CDR2 is SMNVEV (reference sequence). The CDR3 has 14 amino acids. V shed 5 bases and J 1 base; nucleotides not matched to a gene: 4. Written as DNA, the CDR3 is TGTGCCAGCAGTCTCTCGGGAGGGTCCTACGAGCAGTACTTC. Translation: CASSLSGGSYEQYF.

This clone was detected only once. The chain combines TRBV7-9 with TRBJ2-7, with a possible D match to TRBD1 (5 bases). This CDR3 comprises 13 residues. Trimming left V 2 bases short and J 8 bases short, with 13 bases between. CDR1 is SEHNR, CDR2 FQNEAQ, per germline (reference sequence). The CDR3 here is CASSLRQSSQQYF. The CDR3 coding sequence is TGTGCCAGCAGCTTAAGACAGTCCAGCCAGCAGTACTTC.

This clone was recorded only once. This chain joins TRBV9 and TRBJ1-2, with 10 bases lining up with TRBD1. The V gene's germline CDR1 is SGDLS and CDR2 YYNGEE. The length of the CDR3 is 13 residues. J gave up 5 bases and V 5 bases, and 3 bases lay outside the gene matches. The CDR3 nucleotides are TGTGCCAGCAGTCTGGACAGGGGGTATGGCTACACCTTC. It translates to CASSLDRGYGYTF.

This chain uses TRBV12-3 or TRBV12-4 with TRBJ2-5, with TRBD1 matching 8 bases. The CDR3 sequence is 13 residues long. Unmatched junction bases numbered 4, after V lost 7 bases and J lost 3 bases. In DNA, the CDR3 is TGTGCCAGCACCCCGGGACAGGAAGAGACCCAGTACTTC. Translation gives CASTPGQEETQYF.

The genes are TRBV4-2 and TRBJ1-2, with TRBD1 matching 7 bases. Germline V lookup: CDR1 LGHNA, CDR2 YNFKEQ. V gave up 0 bases and J gave up 3 bases; unmatched junction bases: 4. The CDR3 loop spans 15 amino acids. This CDR3 reads CASSQDETGYYGYTF. In DNA form, the CDR3 reads TGTGCCAGCAGCCAAGATGAGACAGGGTACTATGGCTACACCTTC.

V and J are TRBV6-6 and TRBJ2-7, with D unresolved. From germline, CDR1 is MNHNY and CDR2 SVGAGI (reference sequence). Deletions cut 6 bases from V and 0 bases from J, with 9 bases between. The CDR3 consists of 13 residues. The CDR3 protein is CASSQPGSYEQYF. The CDR3 DNA reads TGTGCCAGCAGCCAACCGGGCTCCTACGAGCAGTACTTC.

This clone appeared a few times. This sequence joins TRBV27 and TRBJ2-3; D remains ambiguous. V was cut by 3 bases and J by 2 bases, with 3 bases left in between. CDR1 MNHEY and CDR2 SMNVEV come from the germline V gene (reference sequence). CDR3 length: 12 residues. The CDR3 bases are TGTGCCAGCAGTTTTCTCACAGATACGCAGTATTTT. It is translated as CASSFLTDTQYF.

The chain employs TRBV3-1 (or the pseudogene TRBV3-2) and TRBJ2-5; 9 nucleotides align to TRBD1. After removal of 4 bases from V and 0 bases from J, the junction contained 12 bases not matched to a gene. In germline, CDR1 is LGHDT, CDR2 YNNKEL (reference sequence). The CDR3 is 18 amino acids. CDR3 sequence reads: CASSLTFGQGSNQETQYF. The CDR3 DNA sequence: TGTGCCAGCAGCCTCACGTTTGGACAGGGGTCCAACCAAGAGACCCAGTACTTC.

The chain carries TRBV5-1 and TRBJ2-5, with TRBD1 matching 7 bases. V shed 3 bases and J 0 bases; nucleotides not matched to a gene: 8. The germline V gene has CDR1 SGHRS and CDR2 YFSETQ. The CDR3 totals 16 residues. CDR3 sequence (DNA): TGCGCCAGCAGCTCCTTTCCGGGACAGCACCAAGAGACCCAGTACTTC. It codes for CASSSFPGQHQETQYF.

This clone appeared once. The chain couples TRBV4-2 to TRBJ2-1, with TRBD2 matching 14 bases. The CDR3 has 17 amino acids. CDR1 LGHNA and CDR2 YNFKEQ come from the germline V gene. V shed 2 bases and J 7 bases; nucleotides not matched to a gene: 7. In nucleotides, the CDR3 is TGTGCCAGCAGCCAACGACTAGCGGGGGGGCCGGGTAATGAGCAGTTCTTC. This translates into CASSQRLAGGPGNEQFF.

The rearrangement links TRBV28 to TRBJ1-2; no firm D call. This CDR3 is built from 14 residues. V lost 7 bases and J 6 bases, leaving 18 bases between the germline ends. The germline V gene encodes CDR1 MDHEN and CDR2 SYDVKM. Here the CDR3 DNA reads TGTGCCAGCATGCGGAGGGCGAGAATCCATGGCTACACCTTC. Amino acids: CASMRRARIHGYTF.

This clone was recorded only once. The chain combines TRBV20-1 with TRBJ2-1; TRBD2 might be the D (5 bases). This CDR3 region has 14 residues. Trimming cost V 3 bases and J 8 bases, with 17 bases left between them. Germline V gene data show CDR1 as DFQATT and CDR2 as SNEGSKA (reference sequence). In DNA, the CDR3 is TGCAGTGCTAGTAAAGCAGGACTCATTGATGAGCAGTTCTTC. Translation: CSASKAGLIDEQFF.

The chain has TRBV6-5 and TRBJ1-2, with D unclear. The CDR3 spans 14 residues. The V and J ends lost 8 bases and 4 bases respectively, with 17 bases between them. Per the germline V gene, CDR1 is MNHEY and CDR2 is SVGAGI. The CDR3 DNA is TGTGCCAGCGGTTCATCTGGCTCCCTCTATGGCTACACCTTC. Amino acids: CASGSSGSLYGYTF.

The V gene is TRBV27, the J gene TRBJ2-3, with 8 bases that match TRBD2. This CDR3 is built from 15 residues. Germline-derived CDR1 and CDR2 are MNHEY and SMNVEV (reference sequence). V was clipped by 6 bases and J by 3 bases; unmatched bases: 8. For the CDR3, the DNA is TGTGCCAGCAGCCCCGGGGGGGCCCTGACAGATACGCAGTATTTT. It is translated as CASSPGGALTDTQYF.

The V and J genes are TRBV7-9 and TRBJ1-6; D uncertain. Germline CDR1 reads SEHNR; CDR2 reads FQNEAQ (reference sequence). With 5 bases removed from V and 7 bases from J, the gap between germline ends came to 18 bases. This CDR3 spans 16 amino acids. CDR3 sequence (DNA): TGTGCCAGCAGCATCTCTGACACTAGCCCCAATTCACCCCTCCACTTT. As protein: CASSISDTSPNSPLHF.

The chain uses TRBV5-3 and TRBJ1-2, with TRBD1 matching 7 bases. TRBV5-3 is annotated as an ORF whose role is uncertain. This CDR3 is 17 amino acids long. V trimming: 5 bases; J trimming: 4 bases; junction bases outside the gene matches: 17. The CDR3 DNA reads TGTGCCAGAAGACTTAGACAGGGAGATGTTAGGGGCTATGGCTACACCTTC. This translates into CARRLRQGDVRGYGYTF.